This TCR beta chain was retrieved from a study of T cell changes during pregnancy in multiple sclerosis. Clones were sequenced by immunoSEQ multiplex PCR, and TCRdb holds only the in-frame ones, with some missing. The table lists around 110,000 clones, roughly 90% of them singletons, with about 1.5% in the top ten. Trimming shortened V by 0 bases and J by 3 bases, and 9 bases separated the two germline ends. In germline, CDR1 is SGHRS, CDR2 YFSETQ. The CDR3 totals 14 residues. This TCR derives from a female donor with multiple sclerosis, enrolled in a pregnancy study. Sequenced material: peripheral blood, taken in the third trimester of pregnancy. V and J are TRBV5-1 and TRBJ1-1; D not certain. This CDR3 is CASSLGGADTEAFF. The CDR3 bases are TGCGCCAGCAGCTTGGGAGGCGCGGACACTGAAGCTTTCTTT.